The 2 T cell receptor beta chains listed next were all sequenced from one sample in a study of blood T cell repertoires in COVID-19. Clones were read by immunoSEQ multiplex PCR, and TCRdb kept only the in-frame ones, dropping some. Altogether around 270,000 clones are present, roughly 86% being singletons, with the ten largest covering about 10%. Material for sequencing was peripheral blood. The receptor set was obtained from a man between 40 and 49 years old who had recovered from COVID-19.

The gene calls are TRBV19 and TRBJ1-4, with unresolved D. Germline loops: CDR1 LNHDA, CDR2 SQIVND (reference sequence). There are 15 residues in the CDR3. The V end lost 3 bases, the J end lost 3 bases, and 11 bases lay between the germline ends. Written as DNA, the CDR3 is TGTGCCAGTAGTATCCGGCAAGGAGCTAATGAAAAACTGTTTTTT. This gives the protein CASSIRQGANEKLFF.

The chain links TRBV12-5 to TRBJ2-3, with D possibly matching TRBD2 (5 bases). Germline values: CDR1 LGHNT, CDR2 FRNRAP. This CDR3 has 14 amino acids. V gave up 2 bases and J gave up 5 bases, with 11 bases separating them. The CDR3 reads CASGLNRAGDTQYF. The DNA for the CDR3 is TGTGCTAGTGGTTTGAATAGGGCGGGAGATACGCAGTATTTT.